These 29 T cell receptor beta chains were all obtained from the same sample, sequenced in a study of blood T cell repertoires in COVID-19. Using immunoSEQ multiplex PCR, the repertoire was profiled, and TCRdb retains in-frame clones only, with some absent. The table records more than 150,000 clones, 80% to 90% of them present only once. Sequences were obtained from peripheral blood. These receptors came from a woman between 65 and 79 years old with COVID-19, enrolled during active disease.

The gene calls are TRBV5-1 and TRBJ2-7, with D possibly matching TRBD2 (5 bases). The ends were cut back, 0 bases at V and 0 bases at J, with 19 bases in the middle. The germline V gene encodes CDR1 SGHRS and CDR2 YFSETQ. CDR3 length equals 18 residues. The DNA for the CDR3 is TGCGCCAGCAGCTTGGGTTGGGAGTGGCGTCCGAGCTCCTACGAGCAGTACTTC. This sequence encodes CASSLGWEWRPSSYEQYF.

The chain combines TRBV11-3 with TRBJ2-2; TRBD1 agrees at 8 bases. J was trimmed by 1 base and V by 0 bases; bases with no gene match: 7. Germline V gives CDR1 SGHNT, CDR2 YENEEA. CDR3 length equals 18 residues. CDR3 amino acids: CASSLDRWGQENTGELFF. The CDR3 region has the DNA TGTGCCAGCAGCTTAGATCGTTGGGGACAGGAGAACACCGGGGAGCTGTTTTTT.

The chain recombines TRBV5-1 with TRBJ2-3, with 14 bases identical to TRBD2. V lost 4 bases and J lost 4; bases outside the gene matches: 5. This CDR3 comprises 16 residues. The germline gives CDR1 SGHRS, CDR2 YFSETQ. CDR3: CASSRRTSGRSDTQYF. For the CDR3, the DNA is TGCGCCAGCAGCAGGAGGACTAGCGGGAGGTCAGATACGCAGTATTTT.

The V call is TRBV28, the J call TRBJ1-2; perhaps TRBD1 as D (5 bases). Trimming pared 5 bases from V and 3 bases from J, leaving 22 bases between. This CDR3 region has 17 residues. The germline gives CDR1 MDHEN, CDR2 SYDVKM. CDR3: CASSGTIQGGGDYGYTF. In DNA, the CDR3 is TGTGCCAGCAGTGGAACCATCCAGGGCGGCGGCGACTATGGCTACACCTTC.

The chain combines TRBV10-3 with TRBJ2-7; 7 nucleotides match TRBD1. The CDR3 loop spans 14 amino acids. Looked up from germline, CDR1 is ENHRY and CDR2 is SYGVKD. V dropped 4 bases and J dropped 1; count of bases not matched to a gene: 4. CDR3 protein: CAISAAGGSYEQYF. In DNA form, the CDR3 reads TGTGCCATCAGTGCGGCAGGGGGTTCCTACGAGCAGTACTTC.

The rearrangement links TRBV19 to TRBJ1-6, with a possible D match to TRBD1 (6 bases). Germline-derived CDR1 and CDR2 are LNHDA and SQIVND (reference sequence). Between the trimmed V and J ends, which lost 3 bases and 10 bases, there was a span of 13 bases. This CDR3 has 14 amino acids. This CDR3 is CASSILGRGSPLHF. The CDR3 nucleotides read TGTGCCAGTAGTATTCTCGGCAGGGGATCACCCCTCCACTTT.

The chain is built from TRBV2 and TRBJ1-2; 8 nucleotides line up with TRBD1. Trimming cost V 6 bases and J 7 bases; bases outside gene matches: 7. Germline lookup yields CDR1 SNHLY and CDR2 FYNNEI. CDR3 length equals 13 residues. CDR3 region: CASRADRAVGYTF. Here the CDR3 DNA reads TGTGCCAGCAGGGCGGACAGGGCGGTTGGCTACACCTTC. Full variable domain (rest looked up from reference TRBV2 and TRBJ1-2): EPEVTQTPSHQVTQMGQEVILRCVPISNHLYFYWYRQILGQKVEFLVSFYNNEISEKSEIFDDQFSVERPDGSNFTLKIRSTKLEDSAMYFCASRADRAVGYTFGSGTRLTVV.

The V call is TRBV30, the J call TRBJ2-7, with TRBD1 matching over 11 bases. CDR1 and CDR2 from the germline V gene are GTSNPN and SVGIG (reference sequence). The CDR3 contains 13 residues. The V gene end was trimmed by 3 bases and the J gene end by 5 bases; junction bases not matched to a gene: 3. The CDR3 DNA is TGTGCCTGGAGGGACAGGGGGCACCACGAGCAGTACTTC. It translates to CAWRDRGHHEQYF.

The rearrangement joins TRBV29-1 to TRBJ2-5; 8 bases fit TRBD2. The germline V gene encodes CDR1 SQVTM and CDR2 ANQGSEA. This CDR3 region has 12 residues. J lost 5 bases, V lost 4 bases, and 3 bases had no gene match. CDR3 sequence (DNA): TGCAGCGTTGGGACTAGCCTGGAGACCCAGTACTTC. It codes for CSVGTSLETQYF.

V and J are TRBV5-1 and TRBJ1-1; D perhaps matches TRBD1 (6 bases). This CDR3 spans 14 amino acids. V lost 2 bases, J lost 1 base, and 9 bases lay in between. Germline CDR1 is SGHRS and CDR2 is YFSETQ. In DNA, the CDR3 is TGCGCCAGCAGCTTTAGGGGACAGAACACTGAAGCTTTCTTT. Its protein is CASSFRGQNTEAFF.

The CDR3, as DNA: TGTGCCAGTACAGAGGTTTCTGGAAACACCATATATTTT. It is translated as CASTEVSGNTIYF. V and J are TRBV19 and TRBJ1-3; D unclear. Trimming cost V 7 bases and J 1 base, with 8 bases left between them. The length of the CDR3 is 13 residues. The V gene's germline CDR1 is LNHDA and CDR2 SQIVND (reference sequence).

The rearrangement links TRBV28 to TRBJ2-4; 7 nucleotides align to TRBD2. The CDR3 consists of 15 residues. V shed 5 bases, J shed 1 base, and the junction held 5 bases outside the gene matches. CDR1 MDHEN and CDR2 SYDVKM come from the germline V gene. CDR3 in amino acids: CASSLPSGAKNIQYF. The CDR3 nucleotides read TGTGCCAGCAGTCTCCCTAGCGGTGCCAAAAACATTCAGTACTTC.

This chain uses TRBV19 with TRBJ1-5; the D gene is possibly TRBD1 (5 bases). Germline lookup yields CDR1 LNHDA and CDR2 SQIVND (reference sequence). The length of the CDR3 is 14 residues. V was cut by 7 bases and J by 6 bases, with 16 bases left in between. Here the CDR3 reads CASTGTLGGQPQHF. The CDR3 region has the DNA TGTGCCAGTACAGGGACCCTGGGGGGTCAGCCCCAGCATTTT.

This chain uses TRBV14 with TRBJ1-6; TRBD1 might be the D (6 bases). This CDR3 is 16 amino acids long. V was cut by 1 base and J by 4 bases, with 11 bases left in between. Germline V CDR1 and CDR2: SGHDN, FVKESK. CDR3 sequence: CASSQGRQGYNSPLHF. DNA of the CDR3: TGTGCCAGCAGCCAAGGTCGGCAGGGGTATAATTCACCCCTCCACTTT.

The gene calls are TRBV7-3 and TRBJ2-5, with 7 bases matching TRBD1. The ends lost 3 bases at V and 4 bases at J; junction bases unmatched: 5. The V gene's germline CDR1 is SGHTA and CDR2 FQGTGA. This CDR3 spans 14 amino acids. This CDR3 reads CASSLTGFRETQYF. CDR3 bases: TGTGCCAGCAGCTTGACAGGGTTCCGAGAGACCCAGTACTTC. Full variable domain (rest looked up from reference TRBV7-3 and TRBJ2-5): GAGVSQTPSNKVTEKGKYVELRCDPISGHTALYWYRQSLGQGPEFLIYFQGTGAADDSGLPNDRFFAVRPEGSVSTLKIQRTERGDSAVYLCASSLTGFRETQYFGPGTRLLVL.

V usage is TRBV7-6 and J usage is TRBJ2-1; 7 nucleotides match TRBD1. The CDR3 runs to 14 residues. Germline lookup yields CDR1 SGHVS and CDR2 FNYEAQ. Trimming took 5 bases from V and 6 from J; bases not matched to a gene: 7. The CDR3 region has the DNA TGTGCCAGCAGCCGACAGGGCCAGAGCAATGAGCAGTTCTTC. It codes for CASSRQGQSNEQFF.

The rearrangement links TRBV11-2 to TRBJ2-7, with D possibly being TRBD2 (5 bases). Germline V CDR1 and CDR2: SGHAT, FQNNGV. V dropped 5 bases and J dropped 4 bases, with 18 bases sitting between them. The CDR3 contains 15 residues. The CDR3 sequence is CASSPPGILVYEQYF. The CDR3, as DNA: TGTGCCAGCAGCCCACCGGGGATCTTGGTATACGAGCAGTACTTC.

CDR3 nucleotides: TGCGCCAGCAGCTTGGGACTAGCGGGCATTAGCACAGATACGCAGTATTTT. It specifies CASSLGLAGISTDTQYF. The chain joins TRBV5-1 to TRBJ2-3; 10 nucleotides match TRBD2. V lost 0 bases to trimming and J lost 0 bases; unmatched junction nucleotides: 4. The CDR3 length is 17 residues. CDR1 is SGHRS and CDR2 is YFSETQ in the germline V gene.

This clone was detected once. CDR3 in amino acids: CASSRTGGAGGYTF. The CDR3 nucleotides are TGTGCCAGCAGCCGGACAGGGGGCGCGGGAGGCTACACCTTC. The rearrangement uses TRBV6-5 and TRBJ1-2, with 11 bases matching TRBD1. This CDR3 has 14 residues. J was trimmed by 8 bases and V by 6 bases; bases with no gene match: 8. Germline assignment: CDR1 MNHEY and CDR2 SVGAGI.

In this sample, this clone turned up once. The chain has TRBV19 and TRBJ1-4; no definite D call. The CDR3 totals 13 residues. Germline CDR1 LNHDA, CDR2 SQIVND (reference sequence). The V end was cut by 8 bases, the J end by 1 base, with 8 bases between. The CDR3 is CASQSGTNEKLFF. CDR3 DNA sequence: TGTGCCAGTCAGTCAGGAACTAATGAAAAACTGTTTTTT.

V usage is TRBV28 and J usage is TRBJ2-1; the match to TRBD2 covers 9 bases. The V gene end was trimmed by 7 bases and the J gene end by 4 bases; junction bases not matched to a gene: 8. There are 15 residues in the CDR3. Germline V CDR1 and CDR2: MDHEN, SYDVKM. CDR3 sequence (DNA): TGTGCCAGCACCACGGGACTAGCCTCATACAATGAGCAGTTCTTC. Protein product: CASTTGLASYNEQFF.

This chain connects TRBV28 to TRBJ2-2; the match to TRBD1 covers 7 bases. V lost 2 bases and J lost 7; bases outside the gene matches: 7. The CDR3 spans 15 residues. In germline, CDR1 is MDHEN, CDR2 SYDVKM. The DNA for the CDR3 is TGTGCCAGCAGTTTACGACAGGGCGTGGGCGGGGAGCTGTTTTTT. Amino acid sequence: CASSLRQGVGGELFF.

This chain joins TRBV14 and TRBJ2-7; D possibly corresponds to TRBD2 (6 bases). Per germline, CDR1 SGHDN and CDR2 FVKESK. The CDR3 has 13 residues. Deletions cut 3 bases from V and 5 bases from J, with 11 bases between. CDR3 protein: CASSQMGGHEQYF. In DNA, the CDR3 is TGTGCCAGCAGCCAGATGGGAGGACACGAGCAGTACTTC.

Details on this clone: Other DNA sequences in the sample encode the same CDR3. The V call is TRBV30, the J call TRBJ1-3, with a possible D match to TRBD1 (5 bases). The CDR3 consists of 15 residues. From germline, CDR1 is GTSNPN and CDR2 SVGIG (reference sequence). Trimming removed 0 bases from V and 0 bases from J, with 9 bases in between. The DNA for the CDR3 is TGTGCCTGGAGTGTCCCAACAGGCTCTGGAAACACCATATATTTT. Its translation: CAWSVPTGSGNTIYF.

This chain uses TRBV3-1 (or the pseudogene TRBV3-2) with TRBJ2-3; tentatively, D is TRBD2 (6 bases). In germline, CDR1 is LGHDT, CDR2 YNNKEL (reference sequence). Trimming took 1 base from V and 0 from J, leaving 11 bases between them. This CDR3 spans 16 amino acids. The CDR3 region is CASSQGAGISTDTQYF. The CDR3 coding sequence is TGTGCCAGCAGCCAAGGGGCGGGAATAAGCACAGATACGCAGTATTTT.

This clone was observed a single time. CDR3 region: CAISEVTGSNTGELFF. DNA for the CDR3: TGTGCCATCAGTGAAGTTACAGGTTCGAACACCGGGGAGCTGTTTTTT. The rearrangement links TRBV10-3 to TRBJ2-2, with a tentative D call TRBD1 (5 bases). The V gene lost 3 bases and the J gene lost 0 bases, with 11 bases spanning the gap. The CDR3 has 16 residues. The germline V gene encodes CDR1 ENHRY and CDR2 SYGVKD.

J is TRBJ1-1 and V is TRBV19; 8 bases are a match to TRBD1. Germline V CDR1 and CDR2: LNHDA, SQIVND (reference sequence). This CDR3 contains 13 residues. Unmatched junction bases numbered 6, after V lost 5 bases and J lost 7 bases. DNA of the CDR3: TGTGCCAGTAGTTTTGGACAGGGTGGTGAAGCTTTCTTT. Amino acids: CASSFGQGGEAFF.

The chain employs TRBV11-3 and TRBJ2-3; 7 bases fit TRBD1. V shed 5 bases and J 3 bases; nucleotides not matched to a gene: 5. The CDR3 runs 14 residues. Germline V lookup: CDR1 SGHNT, CDR2 YENEEA. The CDR3 DNA reads as TGTGCCAGCAGCCAAAGACAGGGTACAGATACGCAGTATTTT. Its translation: CASSQRQGTDTQYF.

This clone was observed once. The V and J genes are TRBV14 and TRBJ2-7, with 9 bases lining up with TRBD1. The CDR3 loop spans 17 amino acids. The trim removed 3 bases at V and 6 bases at J, leaving 15 bases unmatched. Germline V gene sequence: CDR1 SGHDN, CDR2 FVKESK. CDR3 bases: TGTGCCAGCAGCCAGGGAGGTGGGACAGGGCCCCTCGGCGAGCAGTACTTC. Its protein is CASSQGGGTGPLGEQYF.